The T cell receptor (beta chain) described here comes from a study of OX40 agonist ivuxolimab in advanced cancers. Profiling relied on immunoSEQ multiplex PCR, and the TCRdb table lists in-frame clones only, not all of them. The sample contains about 78,000 clones, less than 85% of which appear only once. The ends lost 3 bases at V and 4 bases at J; junction bases unmatched: 6. Germline lookup yields CDR1 LNHDA and CDR2 SQIVND (reference sequence). This CDR3 contains 16 residues. This rearrangement joins TRBV19 to TRBJ2-1, with 10 bases aligning to TRBD2. This specimen consisted of CD4+ or CD8+ T cells sorted from blood, obtained in a trial of the OX40 agonist ivuxolimab. The origin of this receptor is an adult with an advanced solid tumor such as melanoma, head and neck, liver or kidney cancer. The CDR3 spells CASSISSGRGYNEQFF. CDR3 in DNA: TGTGCCAGTAGTATCTCCAGCGGGAGGGGATACAATGAGCAGTTCTTC.